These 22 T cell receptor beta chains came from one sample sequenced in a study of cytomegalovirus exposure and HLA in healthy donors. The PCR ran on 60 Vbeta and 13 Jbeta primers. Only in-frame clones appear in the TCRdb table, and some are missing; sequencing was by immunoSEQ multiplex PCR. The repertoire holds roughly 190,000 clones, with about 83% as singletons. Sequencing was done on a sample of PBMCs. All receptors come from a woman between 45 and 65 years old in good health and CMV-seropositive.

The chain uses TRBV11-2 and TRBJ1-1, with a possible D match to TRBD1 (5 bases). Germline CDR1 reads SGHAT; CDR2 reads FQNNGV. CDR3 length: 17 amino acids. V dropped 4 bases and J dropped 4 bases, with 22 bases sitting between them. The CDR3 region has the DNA TGTGCCAGCAGCTATCGACAAGGGGCAATTTTGGGCACTGAAGCTTTCTTT. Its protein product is CASSYRQGAILGTEAFF.

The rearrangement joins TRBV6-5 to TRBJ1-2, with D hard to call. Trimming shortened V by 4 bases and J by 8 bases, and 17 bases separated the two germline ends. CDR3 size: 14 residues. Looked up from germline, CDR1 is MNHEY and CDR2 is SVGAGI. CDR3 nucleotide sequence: TGTGCCAGCAGTTCCGCCCTAGCCCCGGCGGGCTACACCTTC. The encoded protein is CASSSALAPAGYTF.

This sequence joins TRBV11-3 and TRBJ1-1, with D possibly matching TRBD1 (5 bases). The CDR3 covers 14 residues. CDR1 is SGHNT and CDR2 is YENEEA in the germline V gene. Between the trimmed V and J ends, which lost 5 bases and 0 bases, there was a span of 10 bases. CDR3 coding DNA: TGTGCCAGCAGCCCCGGGGGGGTGAACACTGAAGCTTTCTTT. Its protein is CASSPGGVNTEAFF.

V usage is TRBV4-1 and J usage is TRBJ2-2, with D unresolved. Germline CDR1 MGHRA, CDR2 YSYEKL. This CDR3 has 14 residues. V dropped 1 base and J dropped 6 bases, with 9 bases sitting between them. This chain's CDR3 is CASSQGIIPGELFF. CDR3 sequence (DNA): TGCGCCAGCAGCCAAGGTATAATCCCCGGGGAGCTGTTTTTT.

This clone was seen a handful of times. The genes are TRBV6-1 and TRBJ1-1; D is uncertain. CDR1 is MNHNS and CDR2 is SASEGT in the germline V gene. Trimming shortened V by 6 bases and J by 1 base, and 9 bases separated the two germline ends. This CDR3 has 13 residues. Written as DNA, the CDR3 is TGTGCCAGCAGCGCGACTAGGAACACTGAAGCTTTCTTT. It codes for CASSATRNTEAFF.

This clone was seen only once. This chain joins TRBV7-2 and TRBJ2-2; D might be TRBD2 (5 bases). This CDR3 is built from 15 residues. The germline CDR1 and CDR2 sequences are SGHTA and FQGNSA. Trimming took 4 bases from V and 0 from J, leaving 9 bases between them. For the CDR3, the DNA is TGTGCCAGCAGCTCCGGGGAAGCGAACACCGGGGAGCTGTTTTTT. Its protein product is CASSSGEANTGELFF.

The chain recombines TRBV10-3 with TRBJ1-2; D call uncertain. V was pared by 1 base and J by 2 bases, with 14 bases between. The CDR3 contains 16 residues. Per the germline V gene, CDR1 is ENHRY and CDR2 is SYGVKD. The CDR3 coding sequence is TGTGCCATCAGTGAGTTTGGGCAGCACCTCAACTATGGCTACACCTTC. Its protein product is CAISEFGQHLNYGYTF.

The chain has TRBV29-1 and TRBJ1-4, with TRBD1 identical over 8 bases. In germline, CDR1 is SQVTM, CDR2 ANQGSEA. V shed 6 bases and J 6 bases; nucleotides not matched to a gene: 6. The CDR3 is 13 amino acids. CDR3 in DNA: TGCAGCGTCGGACAGGGTCTTGATGAAAAACTGTTTTTT. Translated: CSVGQGLDEKLFF.

CDR3 coding DNA: TGTGCCAGCAGCTTAACTAGCGGGGGGTCCTCCTACGAGCAGTACTTC. Translating it yields CASSLTSGGSSYEQYF. V gene TRBV7-3 combines with J gene TRBJ2-7, with 10 bases aligning to TRBD2. Germline assignment: CDR1 SGHTA and CDR2 FQGTGA. The CDR3 spans 16 residues. V shed 0 bases and J 0 bases; nucleotides not matched to a gene: 2.

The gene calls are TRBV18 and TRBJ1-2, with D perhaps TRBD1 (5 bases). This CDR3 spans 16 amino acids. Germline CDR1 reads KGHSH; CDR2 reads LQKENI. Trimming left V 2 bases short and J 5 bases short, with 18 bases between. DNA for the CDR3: TGTGCCAGCTCACCATCCACCGGCAGGGTGGAATATGGCTACACCTTC. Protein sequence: CASSPSTGRVEYGYTF.

The CDR3 sequence: CASSPGSLSTEAFF. CDR3 sequence (DNA): TGTGCCAGTAGCCCAGGGTCTCTGAGCACTGAAGCTTTCTTT. The rearrangement uses TRBV19 and TRBJ1-1, with D possibly TRBD1 on 5 matching bases. This CDR3 is 14 amino acids long. Trimming stripped 6 bases from V and 4 bases from J, with 15 bases between. Germline CDR1 LNHDA, CDR2 SQIVND (reference sequence).

CDR3 sequence: CASRPNRGRMNYGYTF. The CDR3 bases are TGTGCCAGCAGACCGAATAGGGGCCGCATGAACTATGGCTACACCTTC. This sequence joins TRBV2 and TRBJ1-2; D is possibly TRBD1 (5 bases). The CDR3 extends over 16 amino acids. CDR1 and CDR2 (germline): SNHLY, FYNNEI. Trimming left V 6 bases short and J 2 bases short, with 19 bases between. Full variable domain (outside the CDR3, taken from reference TRBV2 and TRBJ1-2): EPEVTQTPSHQVTQMGQEVILRCVPISNHLYFYWYRQILGQKVEFLVSFYNNEISEKSEIFDDQFSVERPDGSNFTLKIRSTKLEDSAMYFCASRPNRGRMNYGYTFGSGTRLTVV.

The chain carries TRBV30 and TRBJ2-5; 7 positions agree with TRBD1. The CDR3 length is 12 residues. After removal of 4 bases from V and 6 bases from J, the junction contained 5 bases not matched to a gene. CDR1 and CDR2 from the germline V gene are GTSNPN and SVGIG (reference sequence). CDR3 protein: CAWTQGQQTQYF. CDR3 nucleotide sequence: TGTGCCTGGACACAGGGGCAGCAGACCCAGTACTTC.

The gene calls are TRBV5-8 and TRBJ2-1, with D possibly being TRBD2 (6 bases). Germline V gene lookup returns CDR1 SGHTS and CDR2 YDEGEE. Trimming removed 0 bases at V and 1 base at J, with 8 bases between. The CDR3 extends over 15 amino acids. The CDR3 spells CASSLVGGSYNEQFF. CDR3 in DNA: TGTGCCAGCAGCTTGGTCGGGGGTTCCTACAATGAGCAGTTCTTC.

The CDR3 sequence: CASSAGLAGGLNEQFF. DNA of the CDR3: TGTGCCAGCAGCGCGGGACTAGCGGGGGGGCTCAATGAGCAGTTCTTC. The rearrangement uses TRBV7-8 and TRBJ2-1, with 16 bases fitting TRBD2. Looked up from germline, CDR1 is SGHVS and CDR2 is FQNEAQ. Trimming removed 5 bases from V and 6 bases from J; junction bases left unmatched: 4. The CDR3 sequence is 16 residues long.

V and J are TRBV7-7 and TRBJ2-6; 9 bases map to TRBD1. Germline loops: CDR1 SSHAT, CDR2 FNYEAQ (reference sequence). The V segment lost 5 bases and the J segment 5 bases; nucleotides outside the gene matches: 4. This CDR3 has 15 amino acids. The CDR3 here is CASSQGQGRANVLTF. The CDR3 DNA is TGTGCCAGCAGCCAGGGACAGGGAAGGGCCAACGTCCTGACTTTC. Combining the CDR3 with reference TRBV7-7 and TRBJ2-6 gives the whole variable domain GAGVSQSPRYKVTKRGQDVTLRCDPISSHATLYWYQQALGQGPEFLTYFNYEAQPDKSGLPSDRFSAERPEGSISTLTIQRTEQRDSAMYRCASSQGQGRANVLTFGAGSRLTVL.

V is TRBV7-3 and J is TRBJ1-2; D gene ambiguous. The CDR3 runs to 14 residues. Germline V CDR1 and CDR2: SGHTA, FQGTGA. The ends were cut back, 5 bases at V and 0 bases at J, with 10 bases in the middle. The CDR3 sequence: CASSPPSANYGYTF. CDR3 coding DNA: TGTGCCAGCAGCCCCCCCTCTGCTAACTATGGCTACACCTTC. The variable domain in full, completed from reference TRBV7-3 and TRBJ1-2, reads GAGVSQTPSNKVTEKGKYVELRCDPISGHTALYWYRQSLGQGPEFLIYFQGTGAADDSGLPNDRFFAVRPEGSVSTLKIQRTERGDSAVYLCASSPPSANYGYTFGSGTRLTVV.

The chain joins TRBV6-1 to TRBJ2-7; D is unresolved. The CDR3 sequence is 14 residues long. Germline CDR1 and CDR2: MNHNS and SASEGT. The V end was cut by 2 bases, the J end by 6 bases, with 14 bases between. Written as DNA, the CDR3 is TGTGCCAGCAGTGAAAGACCCATCCCGGGCGAGCAGTACTTC. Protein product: CASSERPIPGEQYF.

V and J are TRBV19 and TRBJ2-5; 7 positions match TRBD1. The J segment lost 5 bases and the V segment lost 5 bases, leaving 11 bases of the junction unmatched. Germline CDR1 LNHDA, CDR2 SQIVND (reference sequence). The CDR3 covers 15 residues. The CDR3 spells CASSPWTGLEETQYF. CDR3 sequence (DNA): TGTGCCAGTAGTCCCTGGACAGGTCTTGAGGAGACCCAGTACTTC. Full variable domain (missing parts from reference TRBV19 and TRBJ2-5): DGGITQSPKYLFRKEGQNVTLSCEQNLNHDAMYWYRQDPGQGLRLIYYSQIVNDFQKGDIAEGYSVSREKKESFPLTVTSAQKNPTAFYLCASSPWTGLEETQYFGPGTRLLVL.

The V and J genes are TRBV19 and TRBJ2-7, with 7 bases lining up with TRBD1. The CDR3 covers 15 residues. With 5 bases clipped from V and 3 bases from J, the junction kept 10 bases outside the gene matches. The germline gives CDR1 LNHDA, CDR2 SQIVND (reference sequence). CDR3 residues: CASSPRQGSGYEQYF. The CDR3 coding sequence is TGTGCCAGTAGTCCCCGACAGGGCTCCGGCTACGAGCAGTACTTC. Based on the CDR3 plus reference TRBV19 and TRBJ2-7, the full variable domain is DGGITQSPKYLFRKEGQNVTLSCEQNLNHDAMYWYRQDPGQGLRLIYYSQIVNDFQKGDIAEGYSVSREKKESFPLTVTSAQKNPTAFYLCASSPRQGSGYEQYFGPGTRLTVT.

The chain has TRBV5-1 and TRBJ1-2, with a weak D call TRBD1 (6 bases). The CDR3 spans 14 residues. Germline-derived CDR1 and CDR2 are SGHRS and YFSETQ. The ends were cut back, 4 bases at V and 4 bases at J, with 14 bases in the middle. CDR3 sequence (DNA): TGCGCCAGCAGCCCGGCGGACAGTTTCTATGGCTACACCTTC. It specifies CASSPADSFYGYTF.

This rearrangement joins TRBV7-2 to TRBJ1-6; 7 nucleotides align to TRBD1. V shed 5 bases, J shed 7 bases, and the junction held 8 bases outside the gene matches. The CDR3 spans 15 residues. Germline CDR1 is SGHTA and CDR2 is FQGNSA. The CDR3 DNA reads TGTGCCAGCAGCCGGACCGGGACAGAGAATTCACCCCTCCACTTT. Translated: CASSRTGTENSPLHF.